The 23 T cell receptor beta chains below come from one sample, sequenced in a study of cytomegalovirus exposure and HLA in healthy donors. The PCR employed 60 Vbeta primers together with 13 Jbeta primers. The protocol was immunoSEQ multiplex PCR, while the TCRdb copy is restricted to in-frame clones and leaves out a portion. The sample has 150,000 or so clones; 80% to 90% are singletons. The sequenced sample consisted of PBMCs. These receptor sequences come from a man aged 18 to 29 in good health and CMV-seropositive.

The chain joins TRBV30 to TRBJ1-2; D remains ambiguous. V was cut by 4 bases and J by 6 bases, with 6 bases left in between. The CDR3 totals 10 residues. The germline V gene has CDR1 GTSNPN and CDR2 SVGIG (reference sequence). CDR3: CAWNGNGYTF. As DNA, the CDR3 is TGTGCCTGGAACGGTAATGGCTACACCTTC. Drawing the rest from reference TRBV30 and TRBJ1-2, the complete variable domain is SQTIHQWPATLVQPVGSPLSLECTVEGTSNPNLYWYRQAAGRGLQLLFYSVGIGQISSEVPQNLSASRPQDRQFILSSKKLLLSDSGFYLCAWNGNGYTFGSGTRLTVV.

This chain uses TRBV7-2 with TRBJ1-2; 7 bases agree with TRBD1. Germline V gene data show CDR1 as SGHTA and CDR2 as FQGNSA. V was pared by 3 bases and J by 6 bases, with 7 bases of the junction left unmatched. CDR3 size: 14 residues. CDR3 nucleotide sequence: TGTGCCAGCAGCTTTACCGGGACAGCTAATGGCTACACCTTC. It yields the protein CASSFTGTANGYTF.

The chain joins TRBV9 to TRBJ1-2; TRBD1 is a possible D gene (5 bases). This CDR3 has 15 amino acids. Germline V lookup: CDR1 SGDLS, CDR2 YYNGEE. V was shortened by 0 bases and J by 2 bases, with 11 bases between the two germline ends. The CDR3 here is CASSVASGGNYGYTF. The CDR3 DNA follows: TGTGCCAGCAGCGTAGCTTCGGGGGGAAACTATGGCTACACCTTC. The full variable domain, in which reference TRBV9 and TRBJ1-2 provide the parts outside the CDR3, is DSGVTQTPKHLITATGQRVTLRCSPRSGDLSVYWYQQSLDQGLQFLIQYYNGEERAKGNILERFSAQQFPDLHSELNLSSLELGDSALYFCASSVASGGNYGYTFGSGTRLTVV.

The V call is TRBV27, the J call TRBJ2-4; D possibly corresponds to TRBD2 (5 bases). CDR3 length: 15 residues. Trimming removed 4 bases at V and 0 bases at J, with 10 bases between. Germline assignment: CDR1 MNHEY and CDR2 SMNVEV (reference sequence). As DNA, the CDR3 is TGTGCCAGCAGTTACGGGGATTTAGCCAAAAACATTCAGTACTTC. Protein product: CASSYGDLAKNIQYF.

V and J are TRBV10-1 and TRBJ2-7, with TRBD1 matching 11 bases. Germline V gene lookup returns CDR1 WNHNN and CDR2 SYGVQD (reference sequence). The CDR3 is 15 amino acids. The V and J ends lost 0 bases and 5 bases, in that order; junction bases with no gene match: 3. Here the CDR3 DNA reads TGCGCCAGCAGTGAGTCCGGGACAGGGGGACACGAGCAGTACTTC. It translates to CASSESGTGGHEQYF.

The genes are TRBV5-1 and TRBJ1-6; TRBD1 matches at 7 bases. Unmatched junction bases numbered 6, after V lost 4 bases and J lost 8 bases. CDR1 SGHRS and CDR2 YFSETQ come from the germline V gene. The CDR3 has 14 amino acids. The CDR3 protein is CASSMGQLDSPLHF. The CDR3 nucleotides are TGCGCCAGCAGCATGGGACAGCTCGATTCACCCCTCCACTTT.

The chain's CDR3 is CASRDRLGQPQHF. CDR3 in DNA: TGTGCCAGCAGAGACAGATTAGGTCAGCCCCAGCATTTT. The rearrangement joins TRBV6-1 to TRBJ1-5, with TRBD1 as a possible D gene (5 bases). Germline CDR1 and CDR2: MNHNS and SASEGT. The CDR3 runs 13 residues. V lost 6 bases and J lost 6, with 12 bases in between.

The chain employs TRBV12-5 and TRBJ1-1; 7 positions match TRBD1. After removal of 5 bases from V and 5 bases from J, the junction contained 8 bases not matched to a gene. The CDR3 runs to 14 residues. Germline-derived CDR1 and CDR2 are LGHNT and FRNRAP. CDR3 in amino acids: CASGLQGLGTEAFF. The DNA of the CDR3 is TGTGCTAGTGGTCTACAGGGGCTTGGGACTGAAGCTTTCTTT.

This chain uses TRBV2 with TRBJ1-3; 9 nucleotides align to TRBD1. There are 14 residues in the CDR3. V gave up 6 bases and J gave up 3 bases; unmatched junction bases: 3. Germline V gene data show CDR1 as SNHLY and CDR2 as FYNNEI. Here the CDR3 reads CASRGTGFGNTIYF. CDR3 nucleotide sequence: TGTGCCAGCAGGGGGACAGGGTTTGGAAACACCATATATTTT.

The CDR3 DNA reads as TGTGCCAGCAGTCCGGACAGGATAACCTACAATGAGCAGTTCTTC. Amino acid sequence: CASSPDRITYNEQFF. V gene TRBV6-5 combines with J gene TRBJ2-1, with 7 bases identical to TRBD1. The CDR3 is 15 residues long. J lost 2 bases, V lost 5 bases, and 6 bases had no gene match. Germline-derived CDR1 and CDR2 are MNHEY and SVGAGI.

The chain combines TRBV5-4 with TRBJ2-7; possible D gene TRBD2, 5 bases. CDR1 is SGHNT and CDR2 is YYREEE in the germline V gene (reference sequence). The CDR3 sequence is 14 residues long. Trimming took 2 bases from V and 4 from J, leaving 13 bases between them. The DNA for the CDR3 is TGTGCCAGCAGCTTTGAGGGTTTTGGTTACGAGCAGTACTTC. Translating gives CASSFEGFGYEQYF.

This chain connects TRBV7-2 to TRBJ2-2; possibly TRBD1 for D (5 bases). Trimming left V 6 bases short and J 5 bases short, with 16 bases between. From germline, CDR1 is SGHTA and CDR2 FQGNSA. The CDR3 runs to 15 residues. The CDR3 protein is CASRSHSGLTGELFF. The CDR3 DNA reads TGTGCCAGCAGATCCCATTCAGGGTTGACCGGGGAGCTGTTTTTT.

The J gene is TRBJ2-5, the V gene TRBV6-1, with D maybe TRBD2 (5 bases). Gene TRBJ2-7 matches the end of the DNA better, so the J call may be wrong. CDR1 and CDR2 (germline): MNHNS, SASEGT. The CDR3 contains 12 residues. DNA for the CDR3: TGTGCCAGCACGGGGTTAGGGAACGAGCAGTACTTC. Translated: CASTGLGNEQYF.

The V gene is TRBV2, the J gene TRBJ1-5; 8 bases fit TRBD1. The CDR3 extends over 13 amino acids. Per the germline V gene, CDR1 is SNHLY and CDR2 is FYNNEI. V gave up 4 bases and J gave up 6 bases; unmatched junction bases: 2. This CDR3 is CASSAGGRQPQHF. The CDR3 region has the DNA TGTGCCAGCAGTGCAGGGGGCCGTCAGCCCCAGCATTTT.

The V and J genes are TRBV5-4 and TRBJ2-5; 8 nucleotides agree with TRBD1. V was pared by 4 bases and J by 3 bases, with 5 bases of the junction left unmatched. The CDR3 totals 14 residues. Germline V gives CDR1 SGHNT, CDR2 YYREEE (reference sequence). The chain's CDR3 is CASSTGQVKETQYF. The CDR3 DNA follows: TGTGCCAGCAGCACGGGACAGGTCAAAGAGACCCAGTACTTC. The full variable domain, rest sourced from reference TRBV5-4 and TRBJ2-5, is ETGVTQSPTHLIKTRGQQVTLRCSSQSGHNTVSWYQQALGQGPQFIFQYYREEENGRGNFPPRFSGLQFPNYSSELNVNALELDDSALYLCASSTGQVKETQYFGPGTRLLVL.

The rearrangement joins TRBV6-5 to TRBJ2-1; D remains unclear. CDR1 and CDR2 from the germline V gene are MNHEY and SVGAGI. This CDR3 is 13 amino acids long. Trimming removed 0 bases from V and 7 bases from J, with 7 bases in between. CDR3 region: CASSYSSGNEQFF. The DNA for the CDR3 is TGTGCCAGCAGTTACTCGTCAGGTAATGAGCAGTTCTTC.

This clone was counted between two and nine times. The chain carries TRBV29-1 and TRBJ1-1; D ambiguous. Trimming stripped 3 bases from V and 8 bases from J, with 7 bases between. The CDR3 extends over 10 amino acids. Germline V gene data show CDR1 as SQVTM and CDR2 as ANQGSEA. CDR3 protein: CSVDQIEAFF. In nucleotides, the CDR3 is TGCAGCGTTGATCAGATCGAAGCTTTCTTT.

The V gene is TRBV10-3, the J gene TRBJ1-3; TRBD1 is a possible D gene (5 bases). The CDR3 is 16 amino acids. V lost 1 base and J lost 0, with 10 bases in between. Per germline, CDR1 ENHRY and CDR2 SYGVKD. The CDR3 DNA is TGTGCCATCAGTGAGTTTGACAGATACTCTGGAAACACCATATATTTT. Translating it yields CAISEFDRYSGNTIYF.

V gene TRBV11-2 combines with J gene TRBJ1-1, with 9 positions matching TRBD1. CDR3 length: 16 amino acids. V lost 3 bases, J lost 4 bases, and 9 bases stayed unmatched. Germline loops: CDR1 SGHAT, CDR2 FQNNGV. CDR3 in DNA: TGTGCCAGCAGCTTGGGACAGGGAGACTTGGGCACTGAAGCTTTCTTT. Protein: CASSLGQGDLGTEAFF.

The chain has TRBV27 and TRBJ2-7; 7 bases align to TRBD1. V lost 6 bases, J lost 5 bases, and 10 bases stayed unmatched. This CDR3 is built from 14 residues. Germline-derived CDR1 and CDR2 are MNHEY and SMNVEV (reference sequence). The CDR3 DNA is TGTGCCAGCAGCCATAGGGACAGAAACGACGAGCAGTACTTC. Amino acids: CASSHRDRNDEQYF.

The chain recombines TRBV27 with TRBJ2-7; D unclear. CDR1 is MNHEY and CDR2 is SMNVEV in the germline V gene (reference sequence). The V gene lost 0 bases and the J gene lost 4 bases, with 7 bases spanning the gap. This CDR3 contains 13 residues. CDR3 residues: CASSLSVAYEQYF. The CDR3 bases are TGTGCCAGCAGTTTATCGGTCGCGTACGAGCAGTACTTC.

This clone was picked up one time. This chain joins TRBV5-1 and TRBJ1-2; TRBD1 matches at 9 bases. Trimming took 3 bases from V and 1 from J; bases not matched to a gene: 10. The CDR3 has 17 amino acids. The germline CDR1 and CDR2 sequences are SGHRS and YFSETQ. DNA for the CDR3: TGCGCCAGCAGCTGGAACCCGGGACAGGGAGATAACTATGGCTACACCTTC. Translated: CASSWNPGQGDNYGYTF.

CDR3: CASSLIAGGGTDTQYF. The CDR3 nucleotides read TGCGCCAGCAGCTTGATAGCGGGGGGGGGCACAGATACGCAGTATTTT. The genes are TRBV5-1 and TRBJ2-3; 11 nucleotides line up with TRBD2. There are 16 residues in the CDR3. After removal of 1 base from V and 1 base from J, the junction contained 2 bases not matched to a gene. Per germline, CDR1 SGHRS and CDR2 YFSETQ.